The 9 T cell receptor beta chains given below trace back to one sample, sequenced in a study of human T cells and chemical hapten exposure. MiXCR was run by TCRdb on the RACE reads, yielding one entry per CDR3 protein. The sample contains some 54,000 distinct CDR3 sequences, about 9.9% of which appear only once. Time point described: patch test 2, 6 weeks after DPC sensitization. Treatment given: therapeutic diphenylcyclopropenone sensitization with weekly scalp DPC. The starting material was whole blood, obtained in connection with sensitization to the hapten diphenylcyclopropenone (DPC). The source is a woman in her 50s with alopecia areata. Some clones in this sample may be carry-over from other donors' samples.

A remark on this clonotype: Sequence at one end of the junction differs from germline and may be a read error. The chain carries TRBV20-1 and TRBJ2-1, with 11 bases aligning to TRBD2. Per germline, CDR1 DFQATT and CDR2 SNEGSKA (reference sequence). This CDR3 has 17 residues. CDR3 bases: TGCAGTGCTAATGCGGGACTAGCGGCCCGCTCCGACAATGAGCAGTTCTTC. It is translated as CSANAGLAARSDNEQFF.

This chain uses TRBV29-1 with TRBJ2-3, with no clear D. Germline lookup yields CDR1 SQVTM and CDR2 ANQGSEA. The CDR3 contains 12 residues. V dropped 3 bases and J dropped 2 bases, with 6 bases sitting between them. DNA for the CDR3: TGCAGCGTTGAGCTCCTCACAGATACGCAGTATTTT. Its protein product is CSVELLTDTQYF.

This rearrangement joins TRBV3-1 to TRBJ1-1; possibly TRBD1 for D (6 bases). Trimming shortened V by 4 bases and J by 8 bases, and 14 bases separated the two germline ends. Germline-derived CDR1 and CDR2 are LGHDT and YNNKEL (reference sequence). The CDR3 has 13 amino acids. The CDR3 here is CASSPSPGQEAFF. The CDR3 DNA sequence: TGTGCCAGCAGCCCATCCCCGGGACAAGAAGCTTTCTTT.

This clonotype was counted many times. The gene calls are TRBV20-1 and TRBJ2-1; TRBD1 might be the D (5 bases). This CDR3 region has 13 residues. Trimming shortened V by 0 bases and J by 9 bases, and 12 bases separated the two germline ends. Germline CDR1 and CDR2: DFQATT and SNEGSKA (reference sequence). CDR3: CSARDAMGREQFF. The CDR3 DNA follows: TGCAGTGCTAGAGACGCCATGGGGCGTGAGCAGTTCTTC.

To note about this clonotype: One end of the junction does not line up with germline, which may come from a read error. The V and J genes are TRBV2 and TRBJ1-6; the match to TRBD1 covers 9 bases. Germline V lookup: CDR1 SNHLY, CDR2 FYNNEI. The CDR3 has 14 residues. CDR3 DNA sequence: TGTGCCAGCGGGGGACAGGGATTGAGTTCACCCCTCAACTTT. This translates into CASGGQGLSSPLNF.

A few counts support this clonotype. The J gene is TRBJ2-5, the V gene TRBV5-1; 9 nucleotides match TRBD2. V shed 2 bases and J 5 bases; nucleotides not matched to a gene: 10. The V gene's germline CDR1 is SGHRS and CDR2 YFSETQ. This CDR3 region has 16 residues. The CDR3 loop is CASSFRGLARGETQYF. Written as DNA, the CDR3 is TGCGCCAGCAGCTTTCGAGGACTAGCGAGGGGGGAGACCCAGTACTTC. Filled out from reference TRBV5-1 and TRBJ2-5, the complete variable domain reads KAGVTQTPRYLIKTRGQQVTLSCSPISGHRSVSWYQQTPGQGLQFLFEYFSETQRNKGNFPGRFSGRQFSNSRSEMNVSTLELGDSALYLCASSFRGLARGETQYFGPGTRLLVL.

The V and J genes are TRBV7-9 and TRBJ2-7; 8 positions agree with TRBD2. Germline V gene lookup returns CDR1 SEHNR and CDR2 FQNEAQ (reference sequence). The length of the CDR3 is 15 residues. V was pared by 5 bases and J by 3 bases, with 9 bases of the junction left unmatched. CDR3 sequence: CASSRTGTRDYEQYF. The CDR3 bases are TGTGCCAGCAGCCGGACCGGGACTAGAGACTACGAGCAGTACTTC.

The chain is built from TRBV27 and TRBJ2-7; possibly TRBD1 for D (6 bases). CDR3 length: 14 residues. Germline assignment: CDR1 MNHEY and CDR2 SMNVEV (reference sequence). V shed 3 bases and J shed 4 bases, with 13 bases lying between them. The CDR3 bases are TGTGCCAGCAGTTTGCGCAGGGGAAAGTACGAGCAGTACTTC. Its protein product is CASSLRRGKYEQYF.

This clonotype was observed many times. V gene TRBV4-2 combines with J gene TRBJ1-4; 7 positions agree with TRBD1. The CDR3 consists of 14 residues. J lost 7 bases, V lost 1 base, and 3 bases had no gene match. In germline, CDR1 is LGHNA, CDR2 YNFKEQ. This chain's CDR3 is CASSQGQGSEKLFF. The CDR3 nucleotides read TGTGCCAGCAGCCAAGGACAGGGCAGTGAAAAACTGTTTTTT.